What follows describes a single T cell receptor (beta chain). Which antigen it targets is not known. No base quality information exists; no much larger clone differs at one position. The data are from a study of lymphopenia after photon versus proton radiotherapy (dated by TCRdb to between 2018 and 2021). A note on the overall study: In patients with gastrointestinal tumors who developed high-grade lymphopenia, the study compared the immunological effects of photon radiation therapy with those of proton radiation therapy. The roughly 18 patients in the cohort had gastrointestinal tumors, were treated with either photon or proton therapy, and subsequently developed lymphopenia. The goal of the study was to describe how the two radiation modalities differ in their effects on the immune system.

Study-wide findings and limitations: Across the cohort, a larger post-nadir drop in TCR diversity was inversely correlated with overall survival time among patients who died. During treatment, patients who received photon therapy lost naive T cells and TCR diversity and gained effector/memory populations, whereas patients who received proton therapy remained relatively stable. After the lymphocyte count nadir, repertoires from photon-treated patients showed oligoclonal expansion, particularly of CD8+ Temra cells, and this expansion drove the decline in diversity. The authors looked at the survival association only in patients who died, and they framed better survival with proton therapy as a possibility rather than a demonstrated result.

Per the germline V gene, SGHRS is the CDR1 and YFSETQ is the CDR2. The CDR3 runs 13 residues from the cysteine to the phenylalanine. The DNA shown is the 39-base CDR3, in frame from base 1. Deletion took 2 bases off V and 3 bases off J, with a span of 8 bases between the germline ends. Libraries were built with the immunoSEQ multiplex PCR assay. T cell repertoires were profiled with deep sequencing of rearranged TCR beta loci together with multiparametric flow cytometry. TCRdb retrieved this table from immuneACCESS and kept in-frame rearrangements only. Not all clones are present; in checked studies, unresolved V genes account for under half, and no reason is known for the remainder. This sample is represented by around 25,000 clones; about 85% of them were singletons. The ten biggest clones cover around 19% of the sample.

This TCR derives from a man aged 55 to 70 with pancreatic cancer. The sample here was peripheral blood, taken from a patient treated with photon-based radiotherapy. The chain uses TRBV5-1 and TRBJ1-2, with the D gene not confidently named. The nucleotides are TGCGCCAGCAGCTTTGACACGGACTATGGCTACACCTTC. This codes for CASSFDTDYGYTF. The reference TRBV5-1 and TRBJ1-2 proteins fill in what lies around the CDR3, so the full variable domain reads KAGVTQTPRYLIKTRGQQVTLSCSPISGHRSVSWYQQTPGQGLQFLFEYFSETQRNKGNFPGRFSGRQFSNSRSEMNVSTLELGDSALYLCASSFDTDYGYTFGSGTRLTVV.